This T cell receptor (beta chain) was retrieved from a study of blood T cell repertoires in COVID-19. Study in general: From T cells, B-cell-depleted T cells, or PBMCs came the material, which was cDNA or gDNA.

CDR3 size: 16 residues. Germline V gives CDR1 MDHEN, CDR2 SYDVKM. V gave up 8 bases and J gave up 6 bases; unmatched junction bases: 15. Generated by immunoSEQ multiplex PCR, the TCRdb table keeps only in-frame clones and is missing some. The sample has more than 200,000 clones; roughly 80% are singletons. This receptor was obtained from a man between 60 and 70 years old with acute or convalescent COVID-19. Sequencing was performed on peripheral blood. This rearrangement joins TRBV28 to TRBJ1-4, with TRBD1 matching over 7 bases. This chain's CDR3 is CASGKGQPPLYEKLFF. CDR3 bases: TGTGCCAGCGGTAAGGGACAGCCGCCTTTGTATGAAAAACTGTTTTTT. The whole variable domain, remainder taken from reference TRBV28 and TRBJ1-4, is DVKVTQSSRYLVKRTGEKVFLECVQDMDHENMFWYRQDPGLGLRLIYFSYDVKMKEKGDIPEGYSVSREKKERFSLILESASTNQTSMYLCASGKGQPPLYEKLFFGSGTQLSVL.